This entry describes one T cell receptor (beta chain). Its antigen is currently unknown. The data stem from a study of blood T cells in healthy people across ages. The study, taken as a whole, reports: The unknown donor CMV status may have confounded expanded clonotype changes.

The CDR3 is 17 residues long. V was clipped by 5 bases and J by 6 bases; unmatched bases: 15. Germline values: CDR1 SGHRS, CDR2 YFSETQ. Primed by a sample-barcoded 5' primer and a J-beta primer mix, a second PCR proceeded for about 7 to 12 cycles. A tag from a template-switch adaptor with 12 random nucleotides marked each cDNA molecule. TCRdb redid the calling of the 5' RACE reads with MiXCR, one entry per CDR3 protein. The profile shows over 500,000 distinct CDR3 sequences, about 25% of them singletons. The same sample was also studied in work on T cells of mothers and their children.

The sequence was obtained from a boy younger than 10 in good health. The chain recombines TRBV5-1 with TRBJ2-1, with 9 bases matching TRBD2. The sequencing sample was made of blood. The CDR3 bases are TGCGCCAGCAGTTTTAAGATAGCGGGAGAATTAGCCAATGAGCAGTTCTTC. Its protein product is CASSFKIAGELANEQFF. Using reference TRBV5-1 and TRBJ2-1 for the parts outside the CDR3, the full variable domain is KAGVTQTPRYLIKTRGQQVTLSCSPISGHRSVSWYQQTPGQGLQFLFEYFSETQRNKGNFPGRFSGRQFSNSRSEMNVSTLELGDSALYLCASSFKIAGELANEQFFGPGTRLTVL.